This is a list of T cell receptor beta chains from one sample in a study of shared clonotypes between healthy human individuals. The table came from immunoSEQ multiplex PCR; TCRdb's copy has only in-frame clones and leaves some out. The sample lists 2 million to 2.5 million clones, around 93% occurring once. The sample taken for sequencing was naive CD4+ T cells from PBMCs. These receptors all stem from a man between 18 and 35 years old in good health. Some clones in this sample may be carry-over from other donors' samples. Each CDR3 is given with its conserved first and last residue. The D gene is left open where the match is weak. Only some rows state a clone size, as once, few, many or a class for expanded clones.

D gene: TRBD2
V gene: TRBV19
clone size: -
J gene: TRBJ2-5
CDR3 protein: CASSRGEGGLQETQYF
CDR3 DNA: TGTGCCAGTAGCCGAGGGGAGGGAGGGTTACAAGAGACCCAGTACTTC

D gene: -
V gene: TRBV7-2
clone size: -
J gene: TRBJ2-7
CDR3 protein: CASSSTSRYEQYF
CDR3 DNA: TGTGCCAGCAGCTCTACGTCCCGATACGAGCAGTACTTC

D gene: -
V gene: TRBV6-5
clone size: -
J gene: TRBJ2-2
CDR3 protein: CASGENRELFF
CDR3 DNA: TGTGCCAGCGGGGAAAACAGGGAGCTGTTTTTT

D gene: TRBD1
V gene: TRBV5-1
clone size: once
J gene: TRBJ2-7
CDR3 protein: CASSLYGTGTPYEQYF
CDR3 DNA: TGCGCCAGCAGCTTGTATGGGACAGGGACCCCCTACGAGCAGTACTTC

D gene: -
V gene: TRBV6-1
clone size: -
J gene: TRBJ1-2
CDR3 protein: CASNVGVDYGYTF
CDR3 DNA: TGTGCCAGCAATGTAGGGGTCGACTATGGCTACACCTTC

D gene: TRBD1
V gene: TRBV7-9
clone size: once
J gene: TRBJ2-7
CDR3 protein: CASSLQGVYEQYF
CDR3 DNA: TGTGCCAGCAGCCTACAGGGGGTCTACGAGCAGTACTTC

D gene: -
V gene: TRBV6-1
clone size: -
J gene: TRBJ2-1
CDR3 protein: CASSESYNEQFF
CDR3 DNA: TGTGCCAGCAGTGAGTCTTACAATGAGCAGTTCTTC

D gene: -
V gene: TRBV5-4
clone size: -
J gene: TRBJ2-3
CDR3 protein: CASSLETTGTDTQYF
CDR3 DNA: TGTGCCAGCAGCTTGGAGACCACCGGCACAGATACGCAGTATTTT

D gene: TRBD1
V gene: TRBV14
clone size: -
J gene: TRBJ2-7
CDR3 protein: CASSLSRDREQYF
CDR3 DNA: TGTGCCAGCAGCTTGAGCCGGGACAGAGAGCAGTACTTC

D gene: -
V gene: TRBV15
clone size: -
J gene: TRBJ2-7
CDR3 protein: CATSRTGTYEQYF
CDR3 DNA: TGTGCCACCAGCAGGACCGGCACCTACGAGCAGTACTTC

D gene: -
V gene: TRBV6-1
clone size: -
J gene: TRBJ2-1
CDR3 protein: CASGGVAAFYNEQFF
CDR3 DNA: TGTGCCAGCGGGGGCGTAGCGGCCTTTTACAATGAGCAGTTCTTC

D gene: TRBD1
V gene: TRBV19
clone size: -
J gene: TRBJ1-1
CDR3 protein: CASRPPGQGRREAFF
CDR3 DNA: TGTGCCAGCCGCCCCCCGGGACAGGGCAGGAGGGAAGCTTTCTTT

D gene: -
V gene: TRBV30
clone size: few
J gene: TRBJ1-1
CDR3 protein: CAWSFWGGGTEAFF
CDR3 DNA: TGTGCCTGGAGTTTCTGGGGAGGTGGCACTGAAGCTTTCTTT

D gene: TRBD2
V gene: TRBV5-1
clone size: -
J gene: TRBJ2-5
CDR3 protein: CASSLALAGEETQYF
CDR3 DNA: TGCGCCAGCAGCTTGGCACTAGCGGGAGAAGAGACCCAGTACTTC

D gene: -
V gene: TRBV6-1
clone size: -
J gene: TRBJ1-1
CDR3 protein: CASSEGAMNTEAFF
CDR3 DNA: TGTGCCAGCAGTGAGGGGGCCATGAACACTGAAGCTTTCTTT

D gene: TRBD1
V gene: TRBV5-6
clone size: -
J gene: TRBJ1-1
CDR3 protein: CASSAGTGGRRNTEAFF
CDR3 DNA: TGTGCCAGCAGCGCCGGGACAGGGGGGCGTAGGAACACTGAAGCTTTCTTT

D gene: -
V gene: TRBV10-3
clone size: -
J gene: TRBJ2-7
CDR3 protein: CAISLASSEQYF
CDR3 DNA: TGTGCCATCAGTTTAGCGTCCTCCGAGCAGTACTTC

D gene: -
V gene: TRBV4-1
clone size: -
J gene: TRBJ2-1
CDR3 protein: CASSPAADSYNEQFF
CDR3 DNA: TGCGCCAGCAGCCCAGCAGCGGACTCCTACAATGAGCAGTTCTTC

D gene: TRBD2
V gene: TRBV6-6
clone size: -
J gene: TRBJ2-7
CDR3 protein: CASSYGLAGIGEQYF
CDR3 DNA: TGTGCCAGCAGTTATGGACTAGCGGGAATTGGCGAGCAGTACTTC

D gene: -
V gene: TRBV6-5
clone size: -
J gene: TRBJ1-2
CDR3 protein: CASSYLADGTYGYTF
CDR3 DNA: TGTGCCAGCAGTTACTTGGCAGATGGTACCTATGGCTACACCTTC

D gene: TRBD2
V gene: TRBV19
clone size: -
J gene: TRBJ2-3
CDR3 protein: CASSIGPSGTDTQYF
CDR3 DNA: TGTGCCAGTAGTATAGGGCCTAGCGGGACAGATACGCAGTATTTT

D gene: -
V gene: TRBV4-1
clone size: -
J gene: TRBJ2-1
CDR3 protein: CASSRSGHNEGEQFF
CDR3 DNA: TGCGCCAGCAGCCGGTCCGGACACAATGAAGGTGAGCAGTTCTTC

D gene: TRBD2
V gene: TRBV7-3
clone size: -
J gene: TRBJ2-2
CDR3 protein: CASSDRAGVGTGELFF
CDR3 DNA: TGTGCCAGCAGCGACAGAGCGGGAGTAGGAACCGGGGAGCTGTTTTTT

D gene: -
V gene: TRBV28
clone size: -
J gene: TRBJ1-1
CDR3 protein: CASSPQGRSNTEAFF
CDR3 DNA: TGTGCCAGCAGTCCACAGGGACGGTCGAACACTGAAGCTTTCTTT

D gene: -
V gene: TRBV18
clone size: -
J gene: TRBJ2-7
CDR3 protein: CASSPGSRSYEQYF
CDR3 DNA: TGTGCCAGCTCACCAGGTTCCAGGTCCTACGAGCAGTACTTC

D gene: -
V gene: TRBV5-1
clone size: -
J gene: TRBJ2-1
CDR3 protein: CASSLAQGPGLEEQFF
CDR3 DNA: TGCGCCAGCAGCTTGGCCCAGGGTCCCGGGTTAGAGGAGCAGTTCTTC

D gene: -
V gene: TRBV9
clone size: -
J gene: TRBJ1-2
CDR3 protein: CASSPPHGRSGYTF
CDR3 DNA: TGTGCCAGCAGCCCACCCCACGGGAGAAGCGGCTACACCTTC

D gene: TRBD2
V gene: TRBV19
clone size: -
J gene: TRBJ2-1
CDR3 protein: CASHSGRAGGEQFF
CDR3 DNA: TGTGCCAGTCACAGCGGGAGGGCCGGTGGTGAGCAGTTCTTC

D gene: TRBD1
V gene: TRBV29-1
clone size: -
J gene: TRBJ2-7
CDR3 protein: CSVRQGAKYEQYF
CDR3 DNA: TGCAGCGTGCGACAGGGGGCGAAGTACGAGCAGTACTTC

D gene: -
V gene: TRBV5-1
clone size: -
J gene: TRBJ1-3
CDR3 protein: CASRAGPTSGNTIYF
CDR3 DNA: TGCGCCAGCAGGGCCGGGCCCACCTCTGGAAACACCATATATTTT

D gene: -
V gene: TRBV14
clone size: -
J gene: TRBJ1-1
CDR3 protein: CASSQDRTALLPLNTEAFF
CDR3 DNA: TGTGCCAGCAGCCAAGATCGAACTGCCCTGCTGCCTCTGAACACTGAAGCTTTCTTT

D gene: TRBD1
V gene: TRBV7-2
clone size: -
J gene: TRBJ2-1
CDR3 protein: CTSSINRGYYNEQFF
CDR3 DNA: TGTACCAGCAGCATAAACAGGGGATACTACAATGAGCAGTTCTTC

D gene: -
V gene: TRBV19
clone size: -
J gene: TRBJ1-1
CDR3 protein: CASSKGGVNTEAFF
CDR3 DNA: TGTGCCAGTAGTAAGGGGGGAGTGAACACTGAAGCTTTCTTT

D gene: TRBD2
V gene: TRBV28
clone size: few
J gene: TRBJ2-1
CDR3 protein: CASSLLAGNNEQFF
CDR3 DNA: TGTGCCAGCAGTTTACTAGCGGGGAACAATGAGCAGTTCTTC

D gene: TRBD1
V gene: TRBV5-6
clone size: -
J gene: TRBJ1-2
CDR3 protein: CASSNWDRGSYGYTF
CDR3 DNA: TGTGCCAGCAGCAACTGGGACAGGGGGAGTTATGGCTACACCTTC

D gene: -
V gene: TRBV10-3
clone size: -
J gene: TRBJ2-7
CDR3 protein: CAISESTVAYEQYF
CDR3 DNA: TGTGCCATCAGTGAGTCGACAGTAGCCTACGAGCAGTACTTC